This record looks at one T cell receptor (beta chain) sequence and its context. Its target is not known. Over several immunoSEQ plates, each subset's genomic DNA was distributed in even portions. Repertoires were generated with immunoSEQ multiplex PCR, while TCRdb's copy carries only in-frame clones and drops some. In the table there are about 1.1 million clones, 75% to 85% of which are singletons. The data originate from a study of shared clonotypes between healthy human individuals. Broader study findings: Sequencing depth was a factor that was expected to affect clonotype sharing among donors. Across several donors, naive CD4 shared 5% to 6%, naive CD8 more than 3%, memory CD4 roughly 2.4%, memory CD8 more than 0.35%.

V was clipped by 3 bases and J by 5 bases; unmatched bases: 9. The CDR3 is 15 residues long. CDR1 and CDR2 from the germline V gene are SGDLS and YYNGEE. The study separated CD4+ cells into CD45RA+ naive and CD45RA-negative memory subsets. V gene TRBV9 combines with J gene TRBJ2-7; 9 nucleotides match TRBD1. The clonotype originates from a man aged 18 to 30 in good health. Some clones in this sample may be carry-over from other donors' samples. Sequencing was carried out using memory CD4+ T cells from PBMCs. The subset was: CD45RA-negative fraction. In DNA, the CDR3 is TGTGCCAGCAGCGACCGGGGGACAGGGTCCCACGAGCAGTACTTC. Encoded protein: CASSDRGTGSHEQYF.